A selection of T cell receptor beta chains follows, all from one sample in a study of cytomegalovirus exposure and HLA in healthy donors. Data came from immunoSEQ multiplex PCR; TCRdb stores just in-frame clones and leaves some out. The data include more than 55,000 clones; the top ten clones carry around 5%. Sequenced sample: PBMCs. These receptors came from a woman between 35 and 50 years old in good health and CMV-seropositive. The CDR3 runs from the conserved cysteine through the conserved F or W. D genes are given only for firm matches.

J gene	D gene	V gene	CDR3 protein	CDR3 DNA
TRBJ2-5	-	TRBV4-3	CASSQVQGAGGETQYF	TGCGCCAGCAGCCAAGTGCAAGGTGCCGGCGGGGAGACCCAGTACTTC
TRBJ1-2	-	TRBV5-1	CASSSHGTGSNYGYTF	TGCGCCAGCAGCTCACACGGAACAGGGTCTAACTATGGCTACACCTTC
TRBJ2-1	TRBD1	TRBV11-2	CASSPTGISYNEQFF	TGTGCCAGCAGCCCGACAGGGATCTCCTACAATGAGCAGTTCTTC
TRBJ1-5	TRBD1	TRBV19	CASSTGQVRGQPQHF	TGTGCCAGTAGTACCGGACAGGTACGCGGTCAGCCCCAGCATTTT
TRBJ2-5	TRBD1	TRBV7-7	CASSLATGGFGETQYF	TGTGCTAGCAGCTTAGCGACAGGGGGCTTCGGGGAGACCCAGTACTTC
TRBJ2-1	-	TRBV18	CASSSPGENEQFF	TGTGCCAGCTCATCCCCCGGGGAAAATGAGCAGTTCTTC
TRBJ2-1	TRBD1	TRBV5-1	CASSKDRGTYNEQFF	TGCGCCAGCAGCAAGGACAGGGGGACCTACAATGAGCAGTTCTTC
TRBJ2-2	TRBD2	TRBV28	CASSLGLAGSGELFF	TGTGCCAGCAGTTTGGGGCTAGCGGGATCCGGGGAGCTGTTTTTT
TRBJ2-5	TRBD1	TRBV28	CASIWGQGGAQETQYF	TGTGCCAGCATCTGGGGACAGGGTGGAGCCCAAGAGACCCAGTACTTC
TRBJ1-5	-	TRBV28	CASSLLRVRSQPQHF	TGTGCCAGCAGTTTACTGAGGGTCAGGAGCCAGCCCCAGCATTTT
TRBJ2-1	TRBD2	TRBV7-9	CASSSVSGTIHPLF	TGTGCCAGCAGCTCAGTTAGCGGGACAATCCACCCTCTCTTC
TRBJ2-6	TRBD1	TRBV5-1	CASSSGQVYSGANVLTF	TGCGCCAGCAGCTCGGGACAGGTATATTCTGGGGCCAACGTCCTGACTTTC
TRBJ1-2	TRBD1	TRBV7-9	CASSPPGGQPIYGYTF	TGTGCCAGCAGCCCTCCCGGGGGACAGCCCATCTATGGCTACACCTTC
TRBJ1-1	-	TRBV5-1	CASSWTDSNTEAFF	TGCGCCAGCAGCTGGACTGATTCGAACACTGAAGCTTTCTTT
TRBJ1-5	TRBD1	TRBV28	CASSPDRGLGQPQHF	TGTGCCAGCAGTCCAGACAGGGGGCTAGGTCAGCCCCAGCATTTT
TRBJ2-2	TRBD1	TRBV2	CASHRGSVGELFF	TGTGCCAGTCACAGGGGGTCGGTCGGGGAGCTGTTTTTT